This T cell receptor (beta chain) was profiled in a study of shared clonotypes between healthy human individuals. Study as a whole: Each donor's CD8 memory used one plate, CD8 naive two, each CD4 subset three.

Sequencing was performed with immunoSEQ multiplex PCR; in TCRdb, only in-frame clones are kept and a portion is missing. The sample includes 2 million to 2.5 million clones, approximately 95% of them seen just once. The CDR3 extends over 16 amino acids. The V gene lost 3 bases and the J gene lost 1 base, with 13 bases spanning the gap. Germline-derived CDR1 and CDR2 are MGHRA and YSYEKL. V usage is TRBV4-1 and J usage is TRBJ2-1; D gene uncertain. The sample comprised naive CD4+ T cells sorted from blood. Stated subset: CD45RA+ positively selected. The clonotype comes from a man aged 18 to 35 in good health. The DNA for the CDR3 is TGCGCCAGCAGCCACAACAAAGAAGTGTCCTACAATGAGCAGTTCTTC. Its translation: CASSHNKEVSYNEQFF.